Below are 6 T cell receptor beta chains sequenced from a single sample in a study of T cell responses to AZD1222 COVID-19 vaccine. This table comes from immunoSEQ multiplex PCR, and its TCRdb copy is limited to in-frame clones, with some not included. The repertoire holds about 190,000 clones, with around 93% as singletons. This specimen consisted of peripheral blood, obtained on day 0 of AZD1222 vaccination. These receptors were obtained from an adult in good health.

The rearrangement joins TRBV6-8 to TRBJ2-2; D is unclear. This CDR3 spans 13 amino acids. V was pared by 6 bases and J by 7 bases, with 12 bases between. Germline loops: CDR1 MNHGY, CDR2 SAAAGT. DNA for the CDR3: TGTGCCAGCAGCTCACAGTTCCACGGGGAGCTGTTTTTT. This gives the protein CASSSQFHGELFF.

The chain is built from TRBV30 and TRBJ1-2; no reliable D call. Per germline, CDR1 GTSNPN and CDR2 SVGIG (reference sequence). The CDR3 has 13 residues. V was clipped by 2 bases and J by 4 bases, with 11 bases between them. The CDR3, as DNA: TGTGCCTGGAGTCCGACACTGGGCTATGGCTACACCTTC. This gives the protein CAWSPTLGYGYTF.

This sequence joins TRBV7-3 and TRBJ1-1; 12 nucleotides line up with TRBD1. J was trimmed by 4 bases and V by 1 base; bases with no gene match: 10. The CDR3 has 18 residues. Per germline, CDR1 SGHTA and CDR2 FQGTGA. In DNA, the CDR3 is TGTGCCAGCAGCTTAAGTGGGGGACAGGGGGCGAAGGGCACTGAAGCTTTCTTT. It specifies CASSLSGGQGAKGTEAFF.

This clone has a single count. The V gene is TRBV19, the J gene TRBJ1-3; 7 nucleotides agree with TRBD1. This CDR3 is 13 amino acids long. Germline lookup yields CDR1 LNHDA and CDR2 SQIVND (reference sequence). V lost 5 bases and J lost 3; bases outside the gene matches: 1. CDR3 bases: TGTGCCAGTAGTCACAGGGGTGGAAACACCATATATTTT. Its protein is CASSHRGGNTIYF.

V and J are TRBV6-5 and TRBJ2-7, with a weak D call TRBD1 (5 bases). CDR3 length: 13 residues. CDR1 is MNHEY and CDR2 is SVGAGI in the germline V gene. With 5 bases removed from V and 1 base from J, the gap between germline ends came to 9 bases. In nucleotides, the CDR3 is TGTGCCAGCAGTCGGACACCGTCCTACGAGCAGTACTTC. Its translation: CASSRTPSYEQYF.

The chain employs TRBV6-5 and TRBJ2-7; D gene unclear. The CDR3 consists of 13 residues. V lost 6 bases and J lost 4, with 13 bases in between. The germline gives CDR1 MNHEY, CDR2 SVGAGI. The DNA of the CDR3 is TGTGCCAGCAGGTTCGAGCATGGGTACGAGCAGTACTTC. Translated, it gives CASRFEHGYEQYF.